Below are 27 T cell receptor beta chains sequenced from a single sample in a study of cytomegalovirus exposure and HLA in healthy donors. This table comes from immunoSEQ multiplex PCR, and its TCRdb copy is limited to in-frame clones, with some not included. The sample lists about 160,000 clones; about 88% were seen once. The material sequenced was PBMCs. Every receptor here comes from a woman younger than 30 in good health and CMV-seronegative.

CDR3 loop: CASSLSSLVRGYEQYF. CDR3 coding DNA: TGTGCCAGCAGTTTATCCTCACTAGTCCGGGGCTACGAGCAGTACTTC. J is TRBJ2-7 and V is TRBV27; tentative D call: TRBD2 (5 bases). The CDR3 has 16 amino acids. V was pared by 0 bases and J by 3 bases, with 15 bases between. Germline V CDR1 and CDR2: MNHEY, SMNVEV (reference sequence).

J is TRBJ1-1 and V is TRBV10-3; possibly TRBD1 for D (6 bases). Germline V lookup: CDR1 ENHRY, CDR2 SYGVKD. V dropped 0 bases and J dropped 6 bases, with 11 bases sitting between them. CDR3 length: 14 amino acids. The CDR3 DNA reads TGTGCCATCAGTGAGTCGGGGGCGGGGGCTGAAGCTTTCTTT. Protein: CAISESGAGAEAFF.

About this clone itself: No DNA is shown, since the ends of the CDR3 on it are uncertain; the CDR3 is the one TCRdb lists. The chain is built from TRBV4-3 and TRBJ2-3; whether TRBD1, the table's D call, matches the DNA was not checked. Both ends counted, the CDR3 spans 16 residues. Per the germline V gene, CDR1 is LGHNA and CDR2 is YSLEER. CDR3 protein: CASSQDFGSGRDTQYF.

This clone came up once. The gene calls are TRBV5-1 and TRBJ2-5; D unclear. Germline assignment: CDR1 SGHRS and CDR2 YFSETQ. This CDR3 spans 13 amino acids. The ends were cut back, 0 bases at V and 7 bases at J, with 10 bases in the middle. CDR3 bases: TGCGCCAGCAGCTTGGACGATTACGGGACCCAGTACTTC. It is translated as CASSLDDYGTQYF.

The chain couples TRBV27 to TRBJ2-7; 7 bases agree with TRBD1. The CDR3 is made up of 15 amino acids. CDR1 and CDR2 (germline): MNHEY, SMNVEV (reference sequence). V gave up 5 bases and J gave up 3 bases; unmatched junction bases: 10. The chain's CDR3 is CASSPRGQWDYEQYF. For the CDR3, the DNA is TGTGCCAGCAGTCCCCGGGGACAGTGGGACTACGAGCAGTACTTC.

The V and J genes are TRBV6-1 and TRBJ1-1; TRBD1 agrees at 7 bases. Germline CDR1 MNHNS, CDR2 SASEGT. CDR3 size: 15 residues. After removal of 5 bases from V and 0 bases from J, the junction contained 6 bases not matched to a gene. Written as DNA, the CDR3 is TGTGCCAGCAGTCCCAGACAGGGCATGAACACTGAAGCTTTCTTT. Translated: CASSPRQGMNTEAFF.

The sample holds one count of this clone. CDR3 bases: TGTGCCATCAGTGAAACCAGGGATTCACCCCTCCACTTT. As protein: CAISETRDSPLHF. This chain connects TRBV10-3 to TRBJ1-6; TRBD1 might be the D (5 bases). Germline V gene data show CDR1 as ENHRY and CDR2 as SYGVKD. The CDR3 is made up of 13 amino acids. V was shortened by 3 bases and J by 8 bases, with 8 bases between the two germline ends.

About this clone itself: The sample has other DNA sequences that encode this CDR3 too. The chain combines TRBV19 with TRBJ2-5; D is perhaps TRBD2 (5 bases). There are 11 residues in the CDR3. Per the germline V gene, CDR1 is LNHDA and CDR2 is SQIVND (reference sequence). The germline V and J ends were trimmed by 6 bases and 5 bases, with 7 bases remaining between them. DNA for the CDR3: TGTGCCAGTAGCCCGGGGGAGACCCAGTACTTC. It specifies CASSPGETQYF.

The gene calls are TRBV7-2 and TRBJ2-1; D is perhaps TRBD2 (6 bases). Germline assignment: CDR1 SGHTA and CDR2 FQGNSA. The V and J ends lost 5 bases and 6 bases respectively, with 11 bases between them. There are 13 residues in the CDR3. In DNA, the CDR3 is TGTGCCAGCAGCCCCGGGACTTTCAATGAGCAGTTCTTC. Encoded protein: CASSPGTFNEQFF.

The CDR3 DNA reads as TGTGCCAGCAGGCTACAGGATCACACTGAAGCTTTCTTT. It yields the protein CASRLQDHTEAFF. V gene TRBV2 combines with J gene TRBJ1-1; possibly TRBD1 for D (5 bases). Trimming shortened V by 6 bases and J by 3 bases, and 11 bases separated the two germline ends. CDR1 SNHLY and CDR2 FYNNEI come from the germline V gene. The CDR3 sequence is 13 residues long.

The V and J genes are TRBV5-1 and TRBJ2-7, with a weak D call TRBD2 (5 bases). CDR1 and CDR2 (germline): SGHRS, YFSETQ. The V end was cut by 6 bases, the J end by 0 bases, with 10 bases between. The CDR3 sequence is 13 residues long. CDR3 nucleotide sequence: TGCGCCAGCACCCGTGAGGGCTCCTACGAGCAGTACTTC. It translates to CASTREGSYEQYF.

The CDR3 loop reads CASSLVREEAFF. The DNA for the CDR3 is TGTGCCAGCAGCTTAGTGAGGGAGGAAGCTTTCTTT. The chain combines TRBV7-9 with TRBJ1-1; D ambiguous. The V gene lost 1 base and the J gene lost 8 bases, with 8 bases spanning the gap. CDR1 SEHNR and CDR2 FQNEAQ come from the germline V gene (reference sequence). This CDR3 spans 12 amino acids. The full variable domain, its missing parts supplied by reference TRBV7-9 and TRBJ1-1, is DTGVSQNPRHKITKRGQNVTFRCDPISEHNRLYWYRQTLGQGPEFLTYFQNEAQLEKSRLLSDRFSAERPKGSFSTLEIQRTEQGDSAMYLCASSLVREEAFFGQGTRLTVV.

V gene TRBV6-6 combines with J gene TRBJ2-7; the D gene is possibly TRBD2 (5 bases). Germline CDR1 and CDR2: MNHNY and SVGAGI (reference sequence). Trimming left V 5 bases short and J 6 bases short, with 8 bases between. CDR3 size: 11 residues. DNA for the CDR3: TGTGCCAGCAGTCTAGAGGGCGAGCAGTACTTC. Amino acid sequence: CASSLEGEQYF.

Regarding this clone: The sample carries other DNA sequences with the same CDR3. The CDR3: CASSVGDRNTGELFF. DNA for the CDR3: TGTGCCAGCAGCGTAGGAGACAGAAACACCGGGGAGCTGTTTTTT. V usage is TRBV9 and J usage is TRBJ2-2, with a tentative D call TRBD1 (5 bases). The germline gives CDR1 SGDLS, CDR2 YYNGEE. This CDR3 has 15 amino acids. V gave up 0 bases and J gave up 2 bases, with 8 bases separating them.

This clone was found once. The rearrangement uses TRBV5-1 and TRBJ1-2; 12 bases map to TRBD1. This CDR3 is built from 18 residues. J lost 0 bases, V lost 4 bases, and 10 bases had no gene match. The germline V gene encodes CDR1 SGHRS and CDR2 YFSETQ. The CDR3 here is CASSQLPGQGAANYGYTF. The CDR3 bases are TGCGCCAGCAGCCAACTTCCGGGACAGGGGGCAGCTAACTATGGCTACACCTTC.

The chain joins TRBV5-8 to TRBJ2-7; 8 bases agree with TRBD1. This CDR3 spans 16 amino acids. J lost 3 bases, V lost 5 bases, and 13 bases had no gene match. Germline CDR1 is SGHTS and CDR2 is YDEGEE. The CDR3: CASRPIRTGSLYEQYF. Here the CDR3 DNA reads TGTGCCAGCAGACCCATCAGGACAGGGTCCCTCTACGAGCAGTACTTC. Together with reference TRBV5-8 and TRBJ2-7, the CDR3 gives the full variable domain: EAGVTQSPTHLIKTRGQQATLRCSPISGHTSVYWYQQALGLGLQFLLWYDEGEERNRGNFPPRFSGRQFPNYSSELNVNALELEDSALYLCASRPIRTGSLYEQYFGPGTRLTVT.

This sequence joins TRBV7-2 and TRBJ1-2, with D unresolved. CDR1 is SGHTA, CDR2 FQGNSA, per germline. V was shortened by 1 base and J by 4 bases, with 7 bases between the two germline ends. This CDR3 comprises 13 residues. CDR3 sequence reads: CASSLDIRYGYTF. CDR3 nucleotides: TGTGCCAGCAGCTTAGACATACGCTATGGCTACACCTTC. Based on the CDR3 plus reference TRBV7-2 and TRBJ1-2, the full variable domain is GAGVSQSPSNKVTEKGKDVELRCDPISGHTALYWYRQSLGQGLEFLIYFQGNSAPDKSGLPSDRFSAERTGGSVSTLTIQRTQQEDSAVYLCASSLDIRYGYTFGSGTRLTVV.

The chain combines TRBV11-2 with TRBJ1-2; D not resolved. Between the trimmed V and J ends, which lost 4 bases and 11 bases, there was a span of 8 bases. This CDR3 spans 10 amino acids. The germline V gene encodes CDR1 SGHAT and CDR2 FQNNGV. This chain's CDR3 is CASSSSTYTF. The CDR3 nucleotides read TGTGCCAGCAGCTCTAGTACTTACACCTTC.

This clone was seen a single time. This chain connects TRBV21-1 to TRBJ2-7; TRBD1, the table's D call, was not compared with the DNA. TRBV21-1 is listed as a pseudogene. The CDR3 runs to 17 residues. CDR3 protein: CASSKVWGDRVNVEQYF. CDR3 nucleotide sequence: TGTGCCAGCAGCAAAGTGTGGGGTGACAGGGTAAACGTCGAGCAGTACTTC.

The V call is TRBV7-9, the J call TRBJ2-2; TRBD2 matches 7 bases. With 4 bases clipped from V and 5 bases from J, the junction kept 10 bases outside the gene matches. CDR3 length equals 16 residues. The germline CDR1 and CDR2 sequences are SEHNR and FQNEAQ (reference sequence). The CDR3 nucleotides are TGTGCCAGCAGCTCGGCCAAGAGCGGGGAAACCGGGGAGCTGTTTTTT. Its translation: CASSSAKSGETGELFF.

Concerning this clone: Other nucleotide sequences in the sample specify the same CDR3. The chain employs TRBV5-1 and TRBJ2-1; maybe TRBD1 (7 bases). The CDR3 loop spans 15 amino acids. Per the germline V gene, CDR1 is SGHRS and CDR2 is YFSETQ. Trimming pared 4 bases from V and 2 bases from J, leaving 13 bases between. The chain's CDR3 is CASSLTGEAYNEQFF. CDR3 coding DNA: TGCGCCAGCAGCCTCACAGGGGAGGCCTACAATGAGCAGTTCTTC. The full variable domain, with the rest looked up from reference TRBV5-1 and TRBJ2-1, is KAGVTQTPRYLIKTRGQQVTLSCSPISGHRSVSWYQQTPGQGLQFLFEYFSETQRNKGNFPGRFSGRQFSNSRSEMNVSTLELGDSALYLCASSLTGEAYNEQFFGPGTRLTVL.

The chain combines TRBV7-9 with TRBJ2-3, with a tentative D call TRBD1 (6 bases). Deletions cut 1 base from V and 3 bases from J, with 14 bases between. The V gene's germline CDR1 is SEHNR and CDR2 FQNEAQ (reference sequence). The CDR3 is 16 amino acids. The CDR3 spells CASSLGQGQGTDTQYF. DNA of the CDR3: TGTGCCAGCAGCTTAGGGCAAGGTCAGGGGACAGATACGCAGTATTTT.

The chain is built from TRBV5-1 and TRBJ2-3, with TRBD1 as a possible D gene (5 bases). The CDR3 runs to 15 residues. From germline, CDR1 is SGHRS and CDR2 YFSETQ. Deletions cut 0 bases from V and 2 bases from J, with 10 bases between. DNA of the CDR3: TGCGCCAGCAGCTTGGATGTCAGGGTCACAGATACGCAGTATTTT. It is translated as CASSLDVRVTDTQYF.

The V gene is TRBV10-3, the J gene TRBJ2-3, with 11 nucleotides matching TRBD1. After removal of 4 bases from V and 5 bases from J, the junction contained 2 bases not matched to a gene. Germline lookup yields CDR1 ENHRY and CDR2 SYGVKD. This CDR3 contains 14 residues. The DNA for the CDR3 is TGTGCCATCAGTGTGGGACAGGGGGGAGATACGCAGTATTTT. Amino acids: CAISVGQGGDTQYF.

This clone was observed a single time. This chain connects TRBV1 to TRBJ2-5; TRBD2, as called in the table, went unchecked against the DNA. TRBV1 is described as a pseudogene. The CDR3 has 13 residues. DNA for the CDR3: TGCACCAGCAGCGGGCGGGGGCAAGAGACCCAGTACTTC. It specifies CTSSGRGQETQYF.

This chain connects TRBV5-4 to TRBJ1-1; TRBD1 is a possible D gene (6 bases). The V end lost 4 bases, the J end lost 2 bases, and 12 bases lay between the germline ends. The CDR3 extends over 14 amino acids. Germline V gene data show CDR1 as SGHNT and CDR2 as YYREEE (reference sequence). The CDR3 spells CASSIGQTNTEAFF. In nucleotides, the CDR3 is TGTGCCAGCAGCATAGGACAGACCAACACTGAAGCTTTCTTT.

This rearrangement joins TRBV21-1 to TRBJ2-2; TRBD2 is the table's D call, not checked against the DNA. TRBV21-1 is deemed a pseudogene. The CDR3 covers 14 residues. CDR3 in DNA: TGTGCCAGCAGCAAAGGACTTTTCACCGGGGAGCTGTTTTTT. Its translation is CASSKGLFTGELFF.